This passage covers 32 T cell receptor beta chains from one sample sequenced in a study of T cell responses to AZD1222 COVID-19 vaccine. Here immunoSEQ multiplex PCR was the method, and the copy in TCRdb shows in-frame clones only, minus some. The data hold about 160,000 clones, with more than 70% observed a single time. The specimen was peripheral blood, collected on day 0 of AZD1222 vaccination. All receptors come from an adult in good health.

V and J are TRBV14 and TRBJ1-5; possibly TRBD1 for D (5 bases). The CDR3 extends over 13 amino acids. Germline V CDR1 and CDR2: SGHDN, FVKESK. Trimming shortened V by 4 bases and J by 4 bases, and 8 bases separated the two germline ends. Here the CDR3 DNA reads TGTGCCAGCAGCCGTGGGGGAAATCAGCCCCAGCATTTT. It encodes CASSRGGNQPQHF.

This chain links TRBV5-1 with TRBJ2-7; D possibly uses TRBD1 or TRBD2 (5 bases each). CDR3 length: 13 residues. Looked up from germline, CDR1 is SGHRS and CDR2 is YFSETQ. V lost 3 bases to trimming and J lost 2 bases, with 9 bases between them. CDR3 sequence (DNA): TGCGCCAGCAGCTACGGGGCTACCTACGAGCAGTACTTC. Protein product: CASSYGATYEQYF.

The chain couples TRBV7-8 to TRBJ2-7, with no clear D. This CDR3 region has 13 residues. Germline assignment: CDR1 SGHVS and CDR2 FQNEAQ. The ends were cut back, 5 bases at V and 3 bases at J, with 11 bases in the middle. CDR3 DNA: TGTGCCAGCAGCCCCATGCCCGACTACGAGCAGTACTTC. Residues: CASSPMPDYEQYF.

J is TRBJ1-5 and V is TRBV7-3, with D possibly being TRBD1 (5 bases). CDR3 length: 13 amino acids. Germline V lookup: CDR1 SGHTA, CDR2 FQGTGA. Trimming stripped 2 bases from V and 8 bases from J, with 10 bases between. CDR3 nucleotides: TGTGCCAGCAGCTTAGTACCGGGGGAGCCCCAGCATTTT. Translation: CASSLVPGEPQHF.

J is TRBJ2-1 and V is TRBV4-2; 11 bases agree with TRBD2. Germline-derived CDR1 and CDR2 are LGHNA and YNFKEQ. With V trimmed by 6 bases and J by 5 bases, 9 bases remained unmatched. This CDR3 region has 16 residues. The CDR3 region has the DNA TGTGCCAGCAGAAATCCGGGACTAGCGGCCCACAATGAGCAGTTCTTC. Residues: CASRNPGLAAHNEQFF.

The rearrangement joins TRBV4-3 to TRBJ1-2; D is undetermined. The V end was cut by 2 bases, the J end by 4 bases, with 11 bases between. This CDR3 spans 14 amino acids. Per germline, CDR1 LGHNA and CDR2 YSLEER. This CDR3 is CASSQNVAGYGYTF. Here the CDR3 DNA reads TGCGCCAGCAGCCAAAATGTAGCAGGCTATGGCTACACCTTC.

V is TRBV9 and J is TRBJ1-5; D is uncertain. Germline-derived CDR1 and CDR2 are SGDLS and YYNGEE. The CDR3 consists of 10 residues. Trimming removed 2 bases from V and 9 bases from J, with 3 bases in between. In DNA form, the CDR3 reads TGTGCCAGCAGCGTCCCGCCCCAGCATTTT. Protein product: CASSVPPQHF.

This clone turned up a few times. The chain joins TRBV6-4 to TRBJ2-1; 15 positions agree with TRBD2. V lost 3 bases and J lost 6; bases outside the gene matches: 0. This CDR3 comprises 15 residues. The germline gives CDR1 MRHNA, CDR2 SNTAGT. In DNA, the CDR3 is TGTGCCAGCAGTGAGGGACTAGCGGGAGGCAATGAGCAGTTCTTC. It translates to CASSEGLAGGNEQFF.

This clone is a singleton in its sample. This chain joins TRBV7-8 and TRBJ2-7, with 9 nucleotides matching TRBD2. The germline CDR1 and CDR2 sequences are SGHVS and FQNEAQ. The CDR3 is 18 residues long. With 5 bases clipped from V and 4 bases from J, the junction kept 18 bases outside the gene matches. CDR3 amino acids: CASSPISIKRGERYEQYF. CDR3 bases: TGTGCCAGCAGCCCAATCTCAATTAAGCGGGGGGAGCGTTACGAGCAGTACTTC.

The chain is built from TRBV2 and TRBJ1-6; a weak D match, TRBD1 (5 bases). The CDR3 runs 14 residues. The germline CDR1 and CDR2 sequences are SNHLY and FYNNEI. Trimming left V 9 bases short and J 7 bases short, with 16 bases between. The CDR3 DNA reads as TGTGCCAGACAACCGGGACGAAGAAATTCACCCCTCCACTTT. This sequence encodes CARQPGRRNSPLHF.

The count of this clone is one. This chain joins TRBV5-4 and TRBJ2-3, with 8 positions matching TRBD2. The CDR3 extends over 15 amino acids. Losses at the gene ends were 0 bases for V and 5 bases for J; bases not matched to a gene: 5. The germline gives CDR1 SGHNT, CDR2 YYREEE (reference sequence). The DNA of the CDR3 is TGTGCCAGCAGCTTGGCCGGCGGGAGGATAGATACGCAGTATTTT. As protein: CASSLAGGRIDTQYF.

For the CDR3, the DNA is TGTGCCGTGAGCCACCGGGGTCCACTTAGCAATCAGCCCCAGCATTTT. This encodes CAVSHRGPLSNQPQHF. The J gene is TRBJ1-5, the V gene TRBV6-4; no clear D gene. The ends were cut back, 11 bases at V and 0 bases at J, with 20 bases in the middle. The CDR3 extends over 16 amino acids. The germline CDR1 and CDR2 sequences are MRHNA and SNTAGT.

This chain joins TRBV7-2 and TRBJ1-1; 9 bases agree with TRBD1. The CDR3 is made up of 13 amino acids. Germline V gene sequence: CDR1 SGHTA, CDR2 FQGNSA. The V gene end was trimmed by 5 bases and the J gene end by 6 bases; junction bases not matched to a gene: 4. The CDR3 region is CASSLDRGAEAFF. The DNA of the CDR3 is TGTGCCAGCAGCCTGGACAGGGGCGCTGAAGCTTTCTTT.

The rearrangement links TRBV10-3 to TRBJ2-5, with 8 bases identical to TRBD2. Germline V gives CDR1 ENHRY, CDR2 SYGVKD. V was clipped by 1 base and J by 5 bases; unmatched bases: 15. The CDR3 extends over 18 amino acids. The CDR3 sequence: CAISELFRKGLVEETQYF. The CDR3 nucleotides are TGTGCCATCAGTGAGTTATTCAGGAAGGGACTAGTTGAGGAGACCCAGTACTTC.

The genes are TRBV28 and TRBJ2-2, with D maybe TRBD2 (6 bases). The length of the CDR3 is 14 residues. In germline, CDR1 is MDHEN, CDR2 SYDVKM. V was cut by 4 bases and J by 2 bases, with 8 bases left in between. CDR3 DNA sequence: TGTGCCAGCAGTTGGGGGACTAACACCGGGGAGCTGTTTTTT. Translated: CASSWGTNTGELFF. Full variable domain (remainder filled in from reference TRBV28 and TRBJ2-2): DVKVTQSSRYLVKRTGEKVFLECVQDMDHENMFWYRQDPGLGLRLIYFSYDVKMKEKGDIPEGYSVSREKKERFSLILESASTNQTSMYLCASSWGTNTGELFFGEGSRLTVL.

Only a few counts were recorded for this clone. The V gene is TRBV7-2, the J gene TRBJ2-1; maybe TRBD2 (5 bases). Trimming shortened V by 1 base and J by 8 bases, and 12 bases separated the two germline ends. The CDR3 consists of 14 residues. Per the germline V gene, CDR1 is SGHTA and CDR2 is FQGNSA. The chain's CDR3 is CASSLEGFGDEQFF. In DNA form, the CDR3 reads TGTGCCAGCAGCTTAGAAGGGTTCGGGGATGAGCAGTTCTTC.

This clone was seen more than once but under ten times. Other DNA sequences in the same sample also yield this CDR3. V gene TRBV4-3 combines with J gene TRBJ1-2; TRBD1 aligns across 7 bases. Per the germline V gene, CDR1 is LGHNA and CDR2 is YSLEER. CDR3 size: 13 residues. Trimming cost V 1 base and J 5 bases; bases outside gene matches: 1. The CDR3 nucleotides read TGCGCCAGCAGCCAAGGGACAGGTTATGGCTACACCTTC. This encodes CASSQGTGYGYTF.

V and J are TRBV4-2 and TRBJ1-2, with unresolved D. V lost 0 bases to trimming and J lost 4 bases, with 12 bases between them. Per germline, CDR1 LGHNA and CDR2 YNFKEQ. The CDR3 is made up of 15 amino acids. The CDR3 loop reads CASSQDLSYFYGYTF. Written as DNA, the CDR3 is TGTGCCAGCAGCCAAGATTTGAGTTACTTCTATGGCTACACCTTC.

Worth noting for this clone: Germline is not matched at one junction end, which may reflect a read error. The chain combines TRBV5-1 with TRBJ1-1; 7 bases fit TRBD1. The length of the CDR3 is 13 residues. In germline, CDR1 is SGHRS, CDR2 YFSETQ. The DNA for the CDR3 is TGCGCCAGCAGCTTGGCAGGGACAGACCATCGGGTCTTT. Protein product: CASSLAGTDHRVF.

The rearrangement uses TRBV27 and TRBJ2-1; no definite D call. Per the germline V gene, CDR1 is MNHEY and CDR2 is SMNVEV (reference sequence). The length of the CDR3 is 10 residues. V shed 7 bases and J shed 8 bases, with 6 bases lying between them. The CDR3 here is CASIPHEQFF. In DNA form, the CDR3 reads TGTGCCAGCATCCCCCATGAGCAGTTCTTC.

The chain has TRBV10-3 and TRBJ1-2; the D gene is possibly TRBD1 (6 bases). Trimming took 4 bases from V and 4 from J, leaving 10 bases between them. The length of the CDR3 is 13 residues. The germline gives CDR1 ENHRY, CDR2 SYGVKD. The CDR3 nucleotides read TGTGCCATCAGTGTGGACAGAGTCTATGGCTACACCTTC. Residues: CAISVDRVYGYTF.

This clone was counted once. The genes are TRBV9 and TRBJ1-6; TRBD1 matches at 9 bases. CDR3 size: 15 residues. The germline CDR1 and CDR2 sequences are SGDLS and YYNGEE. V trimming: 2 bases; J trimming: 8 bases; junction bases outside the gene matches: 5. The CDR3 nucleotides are TGTGCCAGCAGCGTCGGGACAGGGAGGGATTCACCCCTCCACTTT. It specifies CASSVGTGRDSPLHF.

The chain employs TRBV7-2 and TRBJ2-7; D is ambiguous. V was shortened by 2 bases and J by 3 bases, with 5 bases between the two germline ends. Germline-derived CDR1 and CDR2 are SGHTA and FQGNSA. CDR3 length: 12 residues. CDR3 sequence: CASSLLGYEQYF. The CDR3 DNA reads TGTGCCAGCAGCTTACTCGGCTACGAGCAGTACTTC.

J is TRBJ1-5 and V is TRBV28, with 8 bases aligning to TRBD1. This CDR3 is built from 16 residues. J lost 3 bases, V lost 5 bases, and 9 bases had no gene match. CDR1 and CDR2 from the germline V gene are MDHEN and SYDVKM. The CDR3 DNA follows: TGTGCCAGCAGTCCCACGACAGGGGCTCTCAATCAGCCCCAGCATTTT. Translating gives CASSPTTGALNQPQHF.

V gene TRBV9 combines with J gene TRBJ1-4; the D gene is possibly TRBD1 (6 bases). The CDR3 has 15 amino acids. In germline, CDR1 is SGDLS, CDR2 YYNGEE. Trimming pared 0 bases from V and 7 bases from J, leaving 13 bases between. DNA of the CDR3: TGTGCCAGCAGCGTAGGCGCAGGGGAGAGTGAAAAACTGTTTTTT. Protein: CASSVGAGESEKLFF.

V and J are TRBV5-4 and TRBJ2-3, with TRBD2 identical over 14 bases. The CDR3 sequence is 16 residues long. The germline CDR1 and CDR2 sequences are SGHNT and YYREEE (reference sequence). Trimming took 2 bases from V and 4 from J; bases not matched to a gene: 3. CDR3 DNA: TGTGCCAGCAGCTTACCGGGACTAGCGGGAGCAGATACGCAGTATTTT. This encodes CASSLPGLAGADTQYF. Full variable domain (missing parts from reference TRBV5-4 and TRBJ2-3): ETGVTQSPTHLIKTRGQQVTLRCSSQSGHNTVSWYQQALGQGPQFIFQYYREEENGRGNFPPRFSGLQFPNYSSELNVNALELDDSALYLCASSLPGLAGADTQYFGPGTRLTVL.

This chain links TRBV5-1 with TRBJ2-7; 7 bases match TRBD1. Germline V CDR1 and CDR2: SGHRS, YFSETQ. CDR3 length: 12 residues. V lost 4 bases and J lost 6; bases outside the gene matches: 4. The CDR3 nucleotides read TGCGCCAGCAGCAAACAGGGGTCCGAGCAGTACTTC. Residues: CASSKQGSEQYF.

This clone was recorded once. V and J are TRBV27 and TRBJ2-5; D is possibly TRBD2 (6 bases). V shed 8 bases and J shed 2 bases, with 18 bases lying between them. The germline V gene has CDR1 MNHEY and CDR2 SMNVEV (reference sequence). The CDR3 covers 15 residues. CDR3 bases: TGTGCCAGCGGGATCATCTCTAGCGTACAAGAGACCCAGTACTTC. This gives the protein CASGIISSVQETQYF.

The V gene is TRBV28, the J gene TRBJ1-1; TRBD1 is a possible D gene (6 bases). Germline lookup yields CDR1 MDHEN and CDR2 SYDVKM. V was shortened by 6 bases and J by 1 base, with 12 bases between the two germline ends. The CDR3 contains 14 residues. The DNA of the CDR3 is TGTGCCAGCAGCCTAGTACAGGGGAACACTGAAGCTTTCTTT. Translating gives CASSLVQGNTEAFF.

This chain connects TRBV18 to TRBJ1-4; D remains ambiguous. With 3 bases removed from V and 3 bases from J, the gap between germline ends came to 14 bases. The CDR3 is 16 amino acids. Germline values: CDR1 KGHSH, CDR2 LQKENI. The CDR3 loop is CASSPALRGPNEKLFF. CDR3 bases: TGTGCCAGCTCACCTGCTCTCAGAGGGCCTAATGAAAAACTGTTTTTT.

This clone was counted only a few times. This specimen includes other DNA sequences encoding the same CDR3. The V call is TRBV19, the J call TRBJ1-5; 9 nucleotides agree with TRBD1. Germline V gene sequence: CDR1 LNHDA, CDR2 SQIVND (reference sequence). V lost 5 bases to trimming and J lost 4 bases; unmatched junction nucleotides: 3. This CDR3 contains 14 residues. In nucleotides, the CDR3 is TGTGCCAGTAGTCCCGGACAGGGGAATCAGCCCCAGCATTTT. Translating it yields CASSPGQGNQPQHF.

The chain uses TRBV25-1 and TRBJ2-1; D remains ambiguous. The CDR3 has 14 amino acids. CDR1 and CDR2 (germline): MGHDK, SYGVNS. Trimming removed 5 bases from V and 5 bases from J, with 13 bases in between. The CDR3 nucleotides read TGTGCCAGCAGTCTCCCCCGGATAGACAATGAGCAGTTCTTC. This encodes CASSLPRIDNEQFF.